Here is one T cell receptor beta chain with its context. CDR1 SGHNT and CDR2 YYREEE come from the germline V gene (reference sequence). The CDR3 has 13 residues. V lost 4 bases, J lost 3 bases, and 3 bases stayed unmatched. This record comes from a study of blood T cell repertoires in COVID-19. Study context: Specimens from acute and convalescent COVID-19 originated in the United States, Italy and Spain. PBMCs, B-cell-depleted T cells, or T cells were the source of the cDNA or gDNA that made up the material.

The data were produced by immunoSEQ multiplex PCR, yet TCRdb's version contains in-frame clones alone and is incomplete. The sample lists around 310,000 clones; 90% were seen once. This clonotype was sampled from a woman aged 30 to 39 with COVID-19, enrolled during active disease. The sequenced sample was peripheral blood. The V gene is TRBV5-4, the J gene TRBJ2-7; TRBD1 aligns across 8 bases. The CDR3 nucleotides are TGTGCCAGCAGCAAGACAGGGGACTACGAGCAGTACTTC. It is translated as CASSKTGDYEQYF.